These T cell receptor beta chains were read from a single sample in a study of CD8 T cells in ankylosing spondylitis. TCRdb recomputed calls from the 5' RACE reads with MiXCR, one row per CDR3 protein. The table shows some 240,000 distinct CDR3 sequences, with about 24% occurring only once. The sequenced sample was blood, either unsorted or a sorted T cell fraction (not recorded which). The receptors come from a male donor with ankylosing spondylitis or in good health (not recorded which). CDR3s include the opening cysteine and the closing phenylalanine or tryptophan. D genes are given only for firm matches. Size tells how often a clone was seen (once, few, many) or the class of an expanded clone, and some rows leave it out.

TRBJ2-7	TRBV20-1	NA	few	TGCAGTGCTAGTTCGCAGGGGCTGTACGAGCAGTACTTC	CSASSQGLYEQYF
TRBJ2-7	TRBV12-3/TRBV12-4	NA	few	TGTGCCAGCAGCTCGGTCGTAAAGCAGTACTTC	CASSSVVKQYF
TRBJ2-7	TRBV2	TRBD2	many	TGTGCCAGCAGGGCCCGGACTAGCGGCAACTACGAGCAGTACTTC	CASRARTSGNYEQYF
TRBJ2-3	TRBV29-1	NA	many	TGCAGCGTCCGCGGCCTTAGTACCCGCAGCACAGATACGCAGTATTTT	CSVRGLSTRSTDTQYF
TRBJ2-3	TRBV10-3	TRBD2	once	TGTGCCATCAGTAAGACTAGCGGGGGGGAAAATACGCAGTATTTT	CAISKTSGGENTQYF
TRBJ1-5	TRBV10-1	NA	many	TGCGCCAGCAGTGACGGCGGCCAACGCAATCAGCCCCAGCATTTT	CASSDGGQRNQPQHF
TRBJ2-5	TRBV29-1	TRBD1	many	TGCAGCGGTGAAGGGACAGGGATACGGGAGACCCAGTACTTC	CSGEGTGIRETQYF
TRBJ2-3	TRBV4-2	NA	NA	TGTGCCAGCAGCCCCCACACCCTGGGCACAGATACGCAGTATTTT	CASSPHTLGTDTQYF
TRBJ2-3	TRBV20-1	TRBD2	few	TGCAGTGCGGGAAGCACCGGGACTATTACAGATACGCAGTATTTT	CSAGSTGTITDTQYF
TRBJ2-5	TRBV20-1	NA	few	TGCAGTGCCACAGCTTCGGGACACCTTCGGTCGGCCCAGTACTTC	CSATASGHLRSAQYF
TRBJ1-3	TRBV10-3	TRBD1	NA	TGTGCCATCAGTGAGGACAGGGGGCCCGGAAACACCATATATTTT	CAISEDRGPGNTIYF
TRBJ1-6	TRBV6-1	TRBD1	NA	TGTGCCAGCACCAGGGGGTTGGGATCACCCCTCCACTTT	CASTRGLGSPLHF
TRBJ2-5	TRBV10-3	NA	NA	TGTGCCATCAGTGCGGATCGAGGGGATCAAGAGACCCAGTACTTC	CAISADRGDQETQYF
TRBJ2-7	TRBV5-5	NA	many	TGTGCCAGCAACGCATTCTCTGGAGCCGAGCAGTACTTC	CASNAFSGAEQYF
TRBJ2-1	TRBV20-1	TRBD2	few	TGCAGTGCTGGAAGGACTAGCGGGGGGAATGAGCAGTTCTTC	CSAGRTSGGNEQFF
TRBJ2-1	TRBV5-5	TRBD2	NA	TGTGCCAGCAGCTCCTTGCGGGGGGGCGGTTGGAATGAGCAGTTCTTC	CASSSLRGGGWNEQFF
TRBJ2-3	TRBV3-1	NA	many	TGTGCCAGCAGCGGACTGAACACAGATACGCAGTATTTT	CASSGLNTDTQYF
TRBJ2-3	TRBV12-3/TRBV12-4	NA	NA	TGTGCCAGCAGTCGCGGGGACGCAGATACGCAGTATTTT	CASSRGDADTQYF
TRBJ2-3	TRBV20-1	TRBD2	NA	TGCAGCTTTTCAGCGGGGTCGGATACGCAGTATTTT	CSFSAGSDTQYF
TRBJ2-1	TRBV20-1	NA	many	TGCAGTGCTAGAGATCCCGGGGTGGGGTCCTACAATGAGCAGTTCTTC	CSARDPGVGSYNEQFF
TRBJ1-2	TRBV12-3/TRBV12-4	TRBD1	many	TGTGCCAGCAGCCGGGACAGGAACTATGGCTACACCTTC	CASSRDRNYGYTF
TRBJ1-2	TRBV29-1	NA	NA	TGCAGCGTTTGGACCTCCGAACCCAACTATGGCTACACCTTC	CSVWTSEPNYGYTF
TRBJ1-5	TRBV7-9	TRBD1	many	TGTGCCAGCGGACAGGGCAATCAGCCCCAGCATTTT	CASGQGNQPQHF
TRBJ2-7	TRBV20-1	NA	NA	TGCAGTGCGTTTAAGGGTGTCTACGAGCAGTACTTC	CSAFKGVYEQYF
TRBJ1-5	TRBV20-1	NA	NA	TGCAGTGCTAGTGGCCCGGGTAAGCCCCAGCATTTT	CSASGPGKPQHF
TRBJ2-5	TRBV7-8	NA	many	TGTGCCAGCAGCTTGGGGGGGGCCCTACAAGAGACCCAGTACTTC	CASSLGGALQETQYF